This T cell receptor (beta chain) emerged from a study of T cell repertoires in cytomegalovirus infection. The germline V gene has CDR1 MGHRA and CDR2 YSYEKL. This CDR3 contains 15 residues. After removal of 0 bases from V and 5 bases from J, the junction contained 7 bases not matched to a gene. With respect to this clonotype: Its antigen is still unknown.

A single record per CDR3 protein comes from TCRdb applying MiXCR to the reads. The data show about a million distinct CDR3 sequences, 31% seen once. The material was cultured CD8+ T cells from PBMCs, obtained from culture after CMV antigen stimulation. The sequence derives from a human donor in good health (CMV status not recorded). Some clones in this sample may be carry-over from other donors' samples. V usage is TRBV4-1 and J usage is TRBJ2-7, with TRBD1 matching 7 bases. The CDR3 sequence is CASSQEDRRSDEQYF. CDR3 DNA: TGCGCCAGCAGCCAAGAGGACAGGAGATCAGACGAGCAGTACTTC.